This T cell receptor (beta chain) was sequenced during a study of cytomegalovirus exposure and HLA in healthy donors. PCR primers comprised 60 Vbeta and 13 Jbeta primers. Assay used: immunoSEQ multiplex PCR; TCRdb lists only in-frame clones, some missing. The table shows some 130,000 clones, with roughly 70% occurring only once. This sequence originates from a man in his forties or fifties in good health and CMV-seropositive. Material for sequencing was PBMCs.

CDR3 DNA: TGTGCCAGCAGTAACCGGGACAGGGGGCACACTGAAGCTTTCTTT. Protein sequence: CASSNRDRGHTEAFF. The rearrangement joins TRBV9 to TRBJ1-1; 12 nucleotides match TRBD1. Germline V gene data show CDR1 as SGDLS and CDR2 as YYNGEE. Unmatched junction bases numbered 5, after V lost 5 bases and J lost 3 bases. CDR3 size: 15 residues.